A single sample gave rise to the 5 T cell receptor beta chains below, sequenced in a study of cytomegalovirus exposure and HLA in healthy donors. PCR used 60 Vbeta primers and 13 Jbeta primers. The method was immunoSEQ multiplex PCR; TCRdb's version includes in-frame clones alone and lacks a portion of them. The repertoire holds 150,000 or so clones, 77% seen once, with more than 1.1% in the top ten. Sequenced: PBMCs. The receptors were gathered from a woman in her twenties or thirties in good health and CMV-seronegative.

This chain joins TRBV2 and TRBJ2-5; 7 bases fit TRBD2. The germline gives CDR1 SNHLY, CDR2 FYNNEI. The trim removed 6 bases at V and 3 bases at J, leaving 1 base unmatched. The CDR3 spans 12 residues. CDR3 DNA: TGTGCCAGCAGACGGGGGGAAGAGACCCAGTACTTC. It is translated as CASRRGEETQYF.

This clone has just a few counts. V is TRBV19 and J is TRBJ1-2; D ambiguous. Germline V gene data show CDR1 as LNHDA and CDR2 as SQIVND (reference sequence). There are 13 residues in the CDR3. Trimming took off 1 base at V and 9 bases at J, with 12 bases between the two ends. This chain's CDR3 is CASSIGTVPSYTF. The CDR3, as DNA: TGTGCCAGTAGTATAGGCACAGTCCCTAGCTACACCTTC.

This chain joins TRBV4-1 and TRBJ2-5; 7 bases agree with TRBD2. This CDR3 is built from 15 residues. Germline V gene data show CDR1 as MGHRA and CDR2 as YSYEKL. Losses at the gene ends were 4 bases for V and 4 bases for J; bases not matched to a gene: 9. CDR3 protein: CASSLGGSGAETQYF. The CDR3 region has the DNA TGCGCCAGCAGCCTGGGGGGGTCCGGGGCAGAGACCCAGTACTTC.

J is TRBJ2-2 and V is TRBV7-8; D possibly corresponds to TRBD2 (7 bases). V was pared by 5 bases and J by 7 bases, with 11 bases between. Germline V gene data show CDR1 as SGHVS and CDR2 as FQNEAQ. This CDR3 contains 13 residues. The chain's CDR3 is CASSGGAGGELFF. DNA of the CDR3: TGTGCCAGCAGCGGGGGGGCTGGCGGGGAGCTGTTTTTT. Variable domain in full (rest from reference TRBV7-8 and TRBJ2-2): GAGVSQSPRYKVAKRGQDVALRCDPISGHVSLFWYQQALGQGPEFLTYFQNEAQLDKSGLPSDRFFAERPEGSVSTLKIQRTQQEDSAVYLCASSGGAGGELFFGEGSRLTVL.

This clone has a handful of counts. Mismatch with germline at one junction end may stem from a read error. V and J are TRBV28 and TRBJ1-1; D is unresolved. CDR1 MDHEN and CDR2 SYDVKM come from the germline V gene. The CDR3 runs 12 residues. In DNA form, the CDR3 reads TGTGCCAGCAGCTTATCGGGGACTGAAGCTTTCTTT. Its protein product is CASSLSGTEAFF.